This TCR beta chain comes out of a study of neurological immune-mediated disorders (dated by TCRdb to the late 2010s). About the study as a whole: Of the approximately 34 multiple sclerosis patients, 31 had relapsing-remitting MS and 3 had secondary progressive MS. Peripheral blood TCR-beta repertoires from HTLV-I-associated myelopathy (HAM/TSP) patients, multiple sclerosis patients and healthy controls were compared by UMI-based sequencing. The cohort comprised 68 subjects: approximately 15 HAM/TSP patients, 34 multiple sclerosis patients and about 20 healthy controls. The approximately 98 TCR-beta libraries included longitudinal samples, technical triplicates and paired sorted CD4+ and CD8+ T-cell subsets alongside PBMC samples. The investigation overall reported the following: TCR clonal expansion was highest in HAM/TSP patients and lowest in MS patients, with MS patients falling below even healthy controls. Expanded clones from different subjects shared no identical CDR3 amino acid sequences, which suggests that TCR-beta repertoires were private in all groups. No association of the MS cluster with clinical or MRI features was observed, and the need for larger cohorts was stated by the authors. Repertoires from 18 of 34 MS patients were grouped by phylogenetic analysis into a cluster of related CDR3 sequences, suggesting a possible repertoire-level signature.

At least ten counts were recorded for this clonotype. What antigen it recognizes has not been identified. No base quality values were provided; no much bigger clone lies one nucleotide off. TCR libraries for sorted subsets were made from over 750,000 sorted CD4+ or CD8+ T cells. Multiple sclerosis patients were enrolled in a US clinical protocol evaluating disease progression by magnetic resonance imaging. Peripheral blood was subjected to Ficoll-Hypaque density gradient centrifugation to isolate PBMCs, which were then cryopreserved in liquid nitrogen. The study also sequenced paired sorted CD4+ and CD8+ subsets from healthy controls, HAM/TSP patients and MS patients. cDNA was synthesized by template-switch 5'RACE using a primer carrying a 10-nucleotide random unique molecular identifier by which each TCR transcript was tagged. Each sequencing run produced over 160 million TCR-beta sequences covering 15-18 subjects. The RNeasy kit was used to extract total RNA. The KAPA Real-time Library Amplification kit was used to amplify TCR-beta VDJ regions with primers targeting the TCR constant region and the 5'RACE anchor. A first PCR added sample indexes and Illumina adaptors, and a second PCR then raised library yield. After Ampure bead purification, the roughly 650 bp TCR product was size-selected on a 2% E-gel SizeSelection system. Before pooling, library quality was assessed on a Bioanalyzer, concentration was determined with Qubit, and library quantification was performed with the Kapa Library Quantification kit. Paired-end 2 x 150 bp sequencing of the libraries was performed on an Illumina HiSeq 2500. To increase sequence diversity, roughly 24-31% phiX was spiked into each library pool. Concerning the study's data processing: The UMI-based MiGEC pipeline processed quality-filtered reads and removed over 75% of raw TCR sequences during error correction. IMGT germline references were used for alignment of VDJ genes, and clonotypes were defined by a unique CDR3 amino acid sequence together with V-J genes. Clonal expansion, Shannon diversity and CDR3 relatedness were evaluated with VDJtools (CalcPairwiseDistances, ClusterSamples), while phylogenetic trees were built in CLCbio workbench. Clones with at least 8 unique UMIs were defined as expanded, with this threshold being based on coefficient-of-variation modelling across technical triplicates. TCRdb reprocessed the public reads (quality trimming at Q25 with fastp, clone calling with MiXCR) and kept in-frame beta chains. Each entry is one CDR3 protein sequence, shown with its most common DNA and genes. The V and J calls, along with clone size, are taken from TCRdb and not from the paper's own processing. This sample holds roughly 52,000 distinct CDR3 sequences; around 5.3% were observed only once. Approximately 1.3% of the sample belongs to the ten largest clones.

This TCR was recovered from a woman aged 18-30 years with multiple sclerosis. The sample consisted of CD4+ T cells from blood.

CDR3 region: CSGLPSGLTDTQYF. The base sequence is TGCAGCGGTCTCCCTAGCGGCCTAACAGATACGCAGTATTTT. The rearrangement combines TRBV29-1 with TRBJ2-3; TRBD2 fits 7 bases in the junction. From the cysteine up to the phenylalanine, the CDR3 has a length of 14 residues. The only DNA kept is the CDR3, 42 bases in frame from the first base. Germline trimming: 7 bases from V, 3 bases from J; junction bases outside gene matches: 10. CDR1 is given as SQVTM and CDR2 as ANQGSEA, both from the germline V gene.